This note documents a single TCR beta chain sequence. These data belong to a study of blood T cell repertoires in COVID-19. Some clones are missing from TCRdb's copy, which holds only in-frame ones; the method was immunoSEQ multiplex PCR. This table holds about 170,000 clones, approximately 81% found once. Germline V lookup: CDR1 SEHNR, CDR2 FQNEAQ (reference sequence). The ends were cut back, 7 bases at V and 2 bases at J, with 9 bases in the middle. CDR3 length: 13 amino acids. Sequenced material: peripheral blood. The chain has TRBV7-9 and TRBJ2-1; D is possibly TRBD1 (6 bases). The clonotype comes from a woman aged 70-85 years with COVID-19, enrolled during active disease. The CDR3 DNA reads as TGTGCCAGCACAGGGGACACCTACAATGAGCAGTTCTTC. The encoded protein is CASTGDTYNEQFF.